These 25 T cell receptor beta chains were all obtained from the same sample, sequenced in a study of blood T cells in healthy people across ages. Primers used in a second PCR of roughly 7 to 11 cycles were a sample-barcoded 5' primer and a J-beta primer mix. TCRdb processed the 5' RACE reads anew with MiXCR; each CDR3 protein has one entry. The sample lists some 690,000 distinct CDR3 sequences, roughly 20% occurring once. The sequenced sample was blood. These receptors were collected from a man aged 70 or older in good health.

This clonotype was found a few times. V is TRBV7-6 and J is TRBJ2-6; no clear D gene. Germline CDR1 and CDR2: SGHVS and FNYEAQ. CDR3 size: 16 residues. Deletions cut 1 base from V and 0 bases from J, with 7 bases between. CDR3 sequence reads: CASSLVHISGANVLTF. CDR3 nucleotides: TGTGCCAGCAGCTTAGTTCACATCTCTGGGGCCAACGTCCTGACTTTC.

This chain connects TRBV4-3 to TRBJ2-5, with TRBD2 as a possible D gene (5 bases). The assigned J gene may be wrong: the sequence end matches TRBJ2-1 better. Germline V CDR1 and CDR2: LGHNA, YSLEER. This CDR3 has 13 amino acids. The CDR3 DNA sequence: TGCGCCAGCAGCCAAGACGGCAGCGGTGAGCAGTTCTTC. This codes for CASSQDGSGEQFF.

The gene calls are TRBV7-3 and TRBJ2-1; tentatively, D is TRBD1 or TRBD2 (5 bases each). The CDR3 is 16 amino acids. Trimming pared 2 bases from V and 0 bases from J, leaving 11 bases between. CDR1 SGHTA and CDR2 FQGTGA come from the germline V gene. In DNA, the CDR3 is TGTGCCAGCAGCTTACAGGGACGGAGCTCCTACAATGAGCAGTTCTTC. As protein: CASSLQGRSSYNEQFF.

There are a few counts of this clonotype. The chain couples TRBV20-1 to TRBJ2-7, with a weak D call TRBD2 (6 bases). This CDR3 has 12 amino acids. Germline lookup yields CDR1 DFQATT and CDR2 SNEGSKA (reference sequence). The ends were cut back, 0 bases at V and 9 bases at J, with 12 bases in the middle. CDR3 region: CSARDGSFGQYF. The CDR3 DNA sequence: TGCAGTGCTAGAGACGGGAGTTTTGGGCAGTACTTC.

This clonotype was seen a handful of times. The rearrangement joins TRBV28 to TRBJ2-1, with a possible D match to TRBD2 (6 bases). Trimming removed 4 bases from V and 0 bases from J, with 13 bases in between. This CDR3 has 16 residues. Germline V gene data show CDR1 as MDHEN and CDR2 as SYDVKM. CDR3 loop: CASSWGLTSSYNEQFF. Here the CDR3 DNA reads TGTGCCAGCAGTTGGGGACTCACGAGCTCCTACAATGAGCAGTTCTTC.

Many counts were recorded for this clonotype. The chain has TRBV28 and TRBJ1-2, with a weak D call TRBD1 (6 bases). CDR3 size: 13 residues. The V gene's germline CDR1 is MDHEN and CDR2 SYDVKM. The ends were cut back, 6 bases at V and 8 bases at J, with 16 bases in the middle. This chain's CDR3 is CASSWDTSLGYTF. CDR3 DNA: TGTGCCAGCAGCTGGGACACTAGCTTAGGCTACACCTTC.

Comments on this clonotype: A much larger clone lies one base from this, so it may be a read error. Since the CDR3 does not end with the conserved phenylalanine or tryptophan, this likely comes from a read error. The chain uses TRBV12-3 or TRBV12-4 and TRBJ2-3; D not certain. This CDR3 is 11 amino acids long. The V end was cut by 8 bases, the J end by 1 base, with 4 bases between. In nucleotides, the CDR3 is TGTGCCAGCCTTCGCACAGATACGCAGTATTCT. It codes for CASLRTDTQYS.

About this clonotype itself: At one end the junction does not follow the germline gene, possibly because of a read error. The V gene is TRBV12-3 or TRBV12-4, the J gene TRBJ2-4; 13 nucleotides line up with TRBD2. The CDR3 has 16 amino acids. As DNA, the CDR3 is TGTGCCAGCAGGCCCACCTCCGGGACTAGCGGGAACAGTCAGTACTTC. Translation gives CASRPTSGTSGNSQYF.

This clonotype has ten or more counts. The gene calls are TRBV20-1 and TRBJ2-3; tentatively, D is TRBD1 (6 bases). Per germline, CDR1 DFQATT and CDR2 SNEGSKA (reference sequence). CDR3 length: 14 amino acids. V shed 6 bases and J shed 6 bases, with 19 bases lying between them. The CDR3 region is CSADLGGWSDTQYF. The CDR3 DNA sequence: TGCAGTGCGGATTTAGGGGGATGGTCTGATACGCAGTATTTT.

In this sample, this clonotype turned up a few times. The chain recombines TRBV2 with TRBJ2-1; no firm D call. The J call is in doubt because the DNA end fits TRBJ2-5 better. The CDR3 has 13 residues. From germline, CDR1 is SNHLY and CDR2 FYNNEI. The CDR3 nucleotides are TGTGCCAGCAGTGGGTTGTTCGGGGAGACCCAGTACTTC. Protein sequence: CASSGLFGETQYF.

The CDR3: CASQGVRNQPQHF. The CDR3 DNA is TGTGCCAGCCAGGGGGTCCGCAATCAGCCCCAGCATTTT. The chain carries TRBV6-6 and TRBJ1-5; 7 bases map to TRBD1. The CDR3 has 13 residues. Germline V gene lookup returns CDR1 MNHNY and CDR2 SVGAGI (reference sequence). The J segment lost 2 bases and the V segment lost 8 bases, leaving 3 bases of the junction unmatched.

The chain carries TRBV10-2 and TRBJ2-3; perhaps TRBD2 as D (6 bases). Germline assignment: CDR1 WSHSY and CDR2 SAAADI. This CDR3 spans 15 amino acids. V lost 5 bases and J 6 bases, leaving 18 bases between the germline ends. CDR3 protein: CASSRAGLMGDTQYF. The CDR3 DNA sequence: TGCGCCAGCAGTAGAGCGGGCCTCATGGGGGATACGCAGTATTTT.

This chain uses TRBV9 with TRBJ1-4; TRBD1 aligns across 10 bases. V lost 3 bases, J lost 0 bases, and 8 bases stayed unmatched. The V gene's germline CDR1 is SGDLS and CDR2 YYNGEE. The CDR3 loop spans 18 amino acids. The CDR3, as DNA: TGTGCCAGCAGCGGCGGGGACAGGGGACTTGCAACTAATGAAAAACTGTTTTTT. Translating it yields CASSGGDRGLATNEKLFF.

This chain joins TRBV10-3 and TRBJ1-4; D is ambiguous. Germline V gene data show CDR1 as ENHRY and CDR2 as SYGVKD. The CDR3 contains 15 residues. V was cut by 0 bases and J by 5 bases, with 10 bases left in between. CDR3 coding DNA: TGTGCCATCAGTGAGTCCGACAAGCTCAATGAAAAACTGTTTTTT. Encoded protein: CAISESDKLNEKLFF.

A few counts support this clonotype. The rearrangement joins TRBV20-1 to TRBJ2-5, with D possibly matching TRBD2 (5 bases). The last part of the DNA fits TRBJ2-1 better; the J call may be wrong. The CDR3 extends over 10 amino acids. Looked up from germline, CDR1 is DFQATT and CDR2 is SNEGSKA (reference sequence). CDR3 coding DNA: TGCAGTGCCTCTAGCCTGGGGCAGTTCTTC. This translates into CSASSLGQFF.

The V and J genes are TRBV14 and TRBJ2-1, with D perhaps TRBD2 (5 bases). The CDR3 runs to 15 residues. V was shortened by 0 bases and J by 7 bases, with 13 bases between the two germline ends. Per germline, CDR1 SGHDN and CDR2 FVKESK. This chain's CDR3 is CASSQDSLEGNEQFF. In DNA, the CDR3 is TGTGCCAGCAGCCAAGATAGCCTAGAGGGTAATGAGCAGTTCTTC.

The chain combines TRBV6-1 with TRBJ2-1, with 10 bases that match TRBD2. The CDR3 covers 15 residues. J gave up 10 bases and V 6 bases, and 12 bases lay outside the gene matches. Per germline, CDR1 MNHNS and CDR2 SASEGT. The CDR3 nucleotides are TGTGCCAGCAGGGCTACTAGCGGGAAGGGGTGGGAGCAGTTCTTC. Its protein is CASRATSGKGWEQFF.

This clonotype was seen repeatedly, ten times or more. Here the CDR3 reads CAISDQSNTEAFF. The CDR3 DNA follows: TGTGCCATCAGTGACCAGTCGAACACTGAAGCTTTCTTT. The chain employs TRBV10-3 and TRBJ1-1, with D unclear. Germline-derived CDR1 and CDR2 are ENHRY and SYGVKD. There are 13 residues in the CDR3. Trimming removed 3 bases from V and 1 base from J, with 6 bases in between.

In its sample, this clonotype was seen a few times. This chain links TRBV24-1 with TRBJ1-2; 8 bases line up with TRBD1. The CDR3 totals 15 residues. The V gene's germline CDR1 is KGHDR and CDR2 SFDVKD. The trim removed 6 bases at V and 3 bases at J, leaving 8 bases unmatched. CDR3 bases: TGTGCCACCAGTACGAACAGGGGGAACCACTATGGCTACACCTTC. Residues: CATSTNRGNHYGYTF.

The sample holds one count of this clonotype. This rearrangement joins TRBV20-1 to TRBJ2-3; D unresolved. This CDR3 spans 11 amino acids. Trimming pared 0 bases from V and 6 bases from J, leaving 4 bases between. Per germline, CDR1 DFQATT and CDR2 SNEGSKA (reference sequence). The DNA of the CDR3 is TGCAGTGCTAGAGATCACGATACGCAGTATTTT. Encoded protein: CSARDHDTQYF.

This clonotype showed up just a few times. V usage is TRBV7-9 and J usage is TRBJ2-7; TRBD1 aligns across 8 bases. Germline V gene data show CDR1 as SEHNR and CDR2 as FQNEAQ (reference sequence). The CDR3 loop spans 14 amino acids. V lost 4 bases and J lost 4; bases outside the gene matches: 6. CDR3 in DNA: TGTGCCAGCAGCTCGTTCGGGACAGGTTACGAGCAGTACGTC. Translated: CASSSFGTGYEQYV.

The rearrangement joins TRBV27 to TRBJ1-2; TRBD1 matches at 8 bases. The CDR3 has 13 amino acids. Trimming removed 3 bases from V and 12 bases from J; junction bases left unmatched: 9. Germline V gene lookup returns CDR1 MNHEY and CDR2 SMNVEV (reference sequence). The CDR3 bases are TGTGCCAGCAGTTTTGGACAGGGCTGGTCGAACACCTTC. This encodes CASSFGQGWSNTF.

This clonotype was seen only a few times. V and J are TRBV28 and TRBJ2-1, with 13 positions matching TRBD2. Germline V gene lookup returns CDR1 MDHEN and CDR2 SYDVKM. Unmatched junction bases numbered 7, after V lost 4 bases and J lost 7 bases. This CDR3 spans 16 amino acids. The CDR3 DNA sequence: TGTGCCAGCAGTTCACCCGGGACTAGCGGGATTAATGAGCAGTTCTTC. It specifies CASSSPGTSGINEQFF.

V and J are TRBV12-3 or TRBV12-4 and TRBJ1-4, with D possibly TRBD1 on 6 matching bases. V lost 3 bases to trimming and J lost 0 bases, with 11 bases between them. This CDR3 is 16 amino acids long. CDR3 nucleotide sequence: TGTGCCAGCAGTTTGGGGACACTTTCAACTAATGAAAAACTGTTTTTT. This encodes CASSLGTLSTNEKLFF.

The sample holds a few counts of this clonotype. The rearrangement joins TRBV9 to TRBJ2-3; D is unclear. Germline-derived CDR1 and CDR2 are SGDLS and YYNGEE. The V gene lost 1 base and the J gene lost 4 bases, with 10 bases spanning the gap. This CDR3 spans 14 amino acids. The CDR3 DNA sequence: TGTGCCAGCAGCGTAACGGCGGACGCAGATACGCAGTATTTT. Its translation: CASSVTADADTQYF.